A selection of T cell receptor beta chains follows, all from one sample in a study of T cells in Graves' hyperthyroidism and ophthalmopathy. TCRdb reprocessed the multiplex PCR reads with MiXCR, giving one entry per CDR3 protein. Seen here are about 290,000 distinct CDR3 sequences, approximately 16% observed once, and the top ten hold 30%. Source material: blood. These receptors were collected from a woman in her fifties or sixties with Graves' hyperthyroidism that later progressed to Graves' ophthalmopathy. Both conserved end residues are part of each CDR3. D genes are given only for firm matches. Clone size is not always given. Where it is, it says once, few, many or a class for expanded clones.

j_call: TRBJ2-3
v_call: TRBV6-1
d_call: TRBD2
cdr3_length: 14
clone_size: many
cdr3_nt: TGTGCCAGCAGTAGGGGACTAGCAACGGATACGCAGTATTTT
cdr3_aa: CASSRGLATDTQYF

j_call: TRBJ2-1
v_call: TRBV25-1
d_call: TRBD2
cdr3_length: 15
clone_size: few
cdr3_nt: TGTGCCAGCAGTGGGACTAGCGGGAGGGCGGGTGAGCAGTTCTTC
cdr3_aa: CASSGTSGRAGEQFF

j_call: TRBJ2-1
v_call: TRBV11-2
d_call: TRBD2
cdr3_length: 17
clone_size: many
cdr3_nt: TGTGCCAGCAGCAGACTAGCGGGAGAGAATTTAATCAATGAGCAGTTCTTC
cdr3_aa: CASSRLAGENLINEQFF

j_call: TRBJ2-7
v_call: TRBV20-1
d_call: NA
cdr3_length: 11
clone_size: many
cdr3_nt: TGCAGTGCTAGAAATGGACAGCCCGTGTACTTC
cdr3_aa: CSARNGQPVYF

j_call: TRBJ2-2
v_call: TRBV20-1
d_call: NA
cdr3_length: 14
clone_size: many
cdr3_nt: TGCAGTGCTAGGGGGGACATTGGCACCGGGGAGCTGTTTTTT
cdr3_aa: CSARGDIGTGELFF

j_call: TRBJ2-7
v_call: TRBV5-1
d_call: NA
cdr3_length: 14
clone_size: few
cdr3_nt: TGCGCCAGCAGCCAGACACCTAGGGGCTACGAGCAGTACTTC
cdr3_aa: CASSQTPRGYEQYF

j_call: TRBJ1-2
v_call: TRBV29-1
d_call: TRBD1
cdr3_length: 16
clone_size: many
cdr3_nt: TGCAGCGCCGGATCCGGGACAGGGGATATTTACTATGGCTACACCTTC
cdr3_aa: CSAGSGTGDIYYGYTF

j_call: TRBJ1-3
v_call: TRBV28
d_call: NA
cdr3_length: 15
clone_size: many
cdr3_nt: TGTGCCAGCAGTCCCGGGACACCTCTCGGAAACACCATATATTTT
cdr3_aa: CASSPGTPLGNTIYF

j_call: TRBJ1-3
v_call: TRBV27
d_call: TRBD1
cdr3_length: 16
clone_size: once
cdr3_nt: TGTGCCAGCAGCCCGGACAGGGAGTTCCCTGGAAACACCATATATTTT
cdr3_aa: CASSPDREFPGNTIYF

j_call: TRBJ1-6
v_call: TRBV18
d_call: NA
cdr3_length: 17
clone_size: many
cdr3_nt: TGTGCCAGCTCACCAAGAGGACGGAGAACCTATAATTCACCCCTCCACTTT
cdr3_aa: CASSPRGRRTYNSPLHF

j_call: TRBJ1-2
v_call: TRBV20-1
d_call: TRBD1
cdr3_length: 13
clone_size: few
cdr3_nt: TGCAGTGCTAGAGTACAGGGGGGGCGGGGCTACACCTTC
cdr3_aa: CSARVQGGRGYTF

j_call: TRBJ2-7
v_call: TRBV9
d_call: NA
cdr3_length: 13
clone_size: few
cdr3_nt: TGTGCCAGCAGCGCCCCCGGTAGCTACGAGCAGTACTTC
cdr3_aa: CASSAPGSYEQYF

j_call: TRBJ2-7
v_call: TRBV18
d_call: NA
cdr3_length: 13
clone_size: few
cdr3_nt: TGTGCCAGCTCACCAACAACAGGTTACGAGCAGTACTTC
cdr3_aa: CASSPTTGYEQYF

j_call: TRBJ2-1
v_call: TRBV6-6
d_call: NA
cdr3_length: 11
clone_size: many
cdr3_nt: TGTGCCAGCAGTTACTCGAGGGAGCAGTTCTTC
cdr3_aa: CASSYSREQFF

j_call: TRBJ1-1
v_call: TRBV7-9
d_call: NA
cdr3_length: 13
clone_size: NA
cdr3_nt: TGTGCCAGCAGCCAAGGAAGAGTCACTGAAGCTTTCTTT
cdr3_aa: CASSQGRVTEAFF

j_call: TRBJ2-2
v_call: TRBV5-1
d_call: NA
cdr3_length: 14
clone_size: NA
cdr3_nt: TGCGCCAGCAGCTTGAGCGCGAACACCGGGGAGCTGTTTTTT
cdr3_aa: CASSLSANTGELFF

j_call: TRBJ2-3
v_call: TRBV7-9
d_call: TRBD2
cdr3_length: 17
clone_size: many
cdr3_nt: TGTGCCAGCAGCTTAGCGCAAACTAGCGGGACCGCAGATACGCAGTATTTT
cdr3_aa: CASSLAQTSGTADTQYF

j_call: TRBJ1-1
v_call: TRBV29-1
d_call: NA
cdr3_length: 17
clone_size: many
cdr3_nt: TGCAGCGTTAGTATGAGGAGGGCAGCCTTTATGAACACTGAAGCTTTCTTT
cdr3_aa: CSVSMRRAAFMNTEAFF

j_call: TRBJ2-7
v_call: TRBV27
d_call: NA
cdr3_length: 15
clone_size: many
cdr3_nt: TGTGCCAGCAGTCCGTTTAGCGGTGCCTCCTACGAGCAGTACTTC
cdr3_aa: CASSPFSGASYEQYF

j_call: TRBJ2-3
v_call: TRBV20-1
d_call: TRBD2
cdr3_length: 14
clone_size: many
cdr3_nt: TGCAGTGCCCACATAGCGGGATACACAGATACGCAGTATTTT
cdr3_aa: CSAHIAGYTDTQYF

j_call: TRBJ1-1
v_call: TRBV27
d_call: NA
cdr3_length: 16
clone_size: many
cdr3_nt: TGTGCCAGCAGTTTAGTAGTCCCCCACAAGGGCACTGAAGCTTTCTTT
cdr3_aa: CASSLVVPHKGTEAFF

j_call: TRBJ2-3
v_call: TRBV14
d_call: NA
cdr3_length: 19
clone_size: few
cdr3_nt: TGTGCCAGCAGCCCCTTAGGAGGAGGCCCCTTGTCCCGCACAGATACGCAGTATTTT
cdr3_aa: CASSPLGGGPLSRTDTQYF

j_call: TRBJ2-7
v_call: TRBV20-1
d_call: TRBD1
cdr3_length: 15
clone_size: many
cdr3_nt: TGCAGTGCCGATCCGGGACAGGGCTTCTCCTACGAGCAGTACTTC
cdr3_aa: CSADPGQGFSYEQYF

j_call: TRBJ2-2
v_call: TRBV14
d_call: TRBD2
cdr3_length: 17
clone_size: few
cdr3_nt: TGTGCCAGCAGCCCCCTACTAGCGGGAGGGCCTTCCGGGGAGCTGTTTTTT
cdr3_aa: CASSPLLAGGPSGELFF

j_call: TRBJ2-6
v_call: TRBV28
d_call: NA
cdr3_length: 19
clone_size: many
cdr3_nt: TGTGCCAGCAGTTACATCGGGGGTCACTCGGCCCCTGGGGCCAACGTCCTGACTTTC
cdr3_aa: CASSYIGGHSAPGANVLTF

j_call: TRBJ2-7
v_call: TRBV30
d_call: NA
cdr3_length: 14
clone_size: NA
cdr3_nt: TGTGCCTGGATGATACAGGGAACCTCCTACGAGCAGTACTTC
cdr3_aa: CAWMIQGTSYEQYF

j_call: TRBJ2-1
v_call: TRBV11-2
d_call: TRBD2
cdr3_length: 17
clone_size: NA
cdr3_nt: TGTGCCAGCAGCTCTTCCTCAGGACTAGCGGAATACAATGAGCAGTTCTTC
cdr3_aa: CASSSSSGLAEYNEQFF

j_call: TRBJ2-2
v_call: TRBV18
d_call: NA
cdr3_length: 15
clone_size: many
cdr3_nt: TGTGCCAGCTCATTGGCCAGCCCGAACACCGGGGAGCTGTTTTTT
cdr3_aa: CASSLASPNTGELFF

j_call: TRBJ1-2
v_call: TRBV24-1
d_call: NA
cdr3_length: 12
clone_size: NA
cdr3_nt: TGTGCCACCAGTGACGGTCGCTATGGCTACACCTTC
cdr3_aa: CATSDGRYGYTF

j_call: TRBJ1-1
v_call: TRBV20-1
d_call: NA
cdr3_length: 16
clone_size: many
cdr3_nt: TGCAGTGCTAGAGATCATCAGGTAATGCGCGACTCTGAAGCTTTCTTT
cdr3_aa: CSARDHQVMRDSEAFF

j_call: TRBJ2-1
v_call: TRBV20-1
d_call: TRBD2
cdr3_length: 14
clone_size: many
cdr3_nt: TGCAGTGGTATTCTAGCGGCCTCCTACAATGAGCAGTTCTTC
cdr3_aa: CSGILAASYNEQFF

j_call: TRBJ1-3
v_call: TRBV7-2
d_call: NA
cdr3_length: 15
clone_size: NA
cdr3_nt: TGTGCCAGCAGCCGACAGGTCTTCTCTGGAAACACCATATATTTT
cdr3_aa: CASSRQVFSGNTIYF

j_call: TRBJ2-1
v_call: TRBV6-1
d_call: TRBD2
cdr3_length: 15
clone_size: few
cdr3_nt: TGTGCCAGCAGCCGTACTAGCGGGGGGGTCCGTTGGCAGTTCTTC
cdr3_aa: CASSRTSGGVRWQFF

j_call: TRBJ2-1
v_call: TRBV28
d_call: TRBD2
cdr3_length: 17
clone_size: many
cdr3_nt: TGTGCCAGCAGCGGAACCGGGACTAGCGGGATCTTTAATGAGCAGTTCTTC
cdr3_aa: CASSGTGTSGIFNEQFF

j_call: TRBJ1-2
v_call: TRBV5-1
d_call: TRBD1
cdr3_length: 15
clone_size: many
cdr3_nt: TGCGCCAGCAGCTCGTCGTGGGACAGTTTAGTGGGCTACACCTTC
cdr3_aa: CASSSSWDSLVGYTF